The 29 T cell receptor beta chains listed next were all sequenced from one sample in a study of T cell responses to AZD1222 COVID-19 vaccine. TCRdb's copy holds only in-frame clones and misses some; the assay was immunoSEQ multiplex PCR. The table records under 200,000 clones, 90% to 95% of them present only once. Material: peripheral blood, obtained on day 0 of AZD1222 vaccination. The receptors were sampled from an adult in good health.

DNA for the CDR3: TGTGCCAGCAGTTTTAGCGGGGGAGCCAAAAACATTCAGTACTTC. It is translated as CASSFSGGAKNIQYF. The chain has TRBV28 and TRBJ2-4; 9 nucleotides match TRBD2. The CDR3 extends over 15 amino acids. V lost 3 bases, J lost 0 bases, and 0 bases stayed unmatched. In germline, CDR1 is MDHEN, CDR2 SYDVKM.

The chain couples TRBV7-8 to TRBJ1-2, with D perhaps TRBD1 (5 bases). The germline V gene has CDR1 SGHVS and CDR2 FQNEAQ. V was pared by 6 bases and J by 0 bases, with 11 bases between. The CDR3 runs to 14 residues. CDR3 in DNA: TGTGCCAGCAGGCCGGGACGGGCTAACTATGGCTACACCTTC. Its translation: CASRPGRANYGYTF.

This clone was observed a single time. The V gene is TRBV11-3, the J gene TRBJ2-7, with no clear D. V lost 5 bases to trimming and J lost 2 bases, with 16 bases between them. The CDR3 covers 15 residues. Germline V gene sequence: CDR1 SGHNT, CDR2 YENEEA. CDR3 nucleotide sequence: TGTGCCAGCAGCCCACGGAACGCAAAACCCTACGAGCAGTACTTC. It yields the protein CASSPRNAKPYEQYF.

The sample holds one count of this clone. This sequence joins TRBV18 and TRBJ1-1; no firm D call. V lost 6 bases and J 2 bases, leaving 10 bases between the germline ends. The CDR3 loop spans 13 amino acids. Germline V lookup: CDR1 KGHSH, CDR2 LQKENI. CDR3 bases: TGTGCCAGCTCGTGGACTTCAAACACTGAAGCTTTCTTT. Its translation is CASSWTSNTEAFF.

This chain connects TRBV5-6 to TRBJ1-1; D gene unclear. Germline-derived CDR1 and CDR2 are SGHDT and YYEEEE. Trimming pared 0 bases from V and 1 base from J, leaving 7 bases between. CDR3 length: 14 residues. For the CDR3, the DNA is TGTGCCAGCAGCTTGGGTAGGGAGAACACTGAAGCTTTCTTT. Its protein product is CASSLGRENTEAFF.

DNA for the CDR3: TGTGCCAGCAGTTACGACAGGGCCGCGACCCAGTACTTC. Protein sequence: CASSYDRAATQYF. The chain has TRBV6-5 and TRBJ2-5; 7 bases match TRBD1. The CDR3 length is 13 residues. V gave up 2 bases and J gave up 7 bases; unmatched junction bases: 4. The germline V gene has CDR1 MNHEY and CDR2 SVGAGI.

The J gene is TRBJ2-7, the V gene TRBV10-1; D gene unclear. V was cut by 2 bases and J by 1 base, with 9 bases left in between. Germline lookup yields CDR1 WNHNN and CDR2 SYGVQD (reference sequence). This CDR3 has 14 residues. This CDR3 is CASSETPGSYEQYF. Written as DNA, the CDR3 is TGCGCCAGCAGTGAGACACCCGGTTCCTACGAGCAGTACTTC.

J is TRBJ2-2 and V is TRBV29-1; 10 bases agree with TRBD2. Germline V gives CDR1 SQVTM, CDR2 ANQGSEA. Trimming at V came to 6 bases and at J to 4 bases, leaving 8 bases not matched to a gene. The CDR3 has 15 amino acids. The CDR3: CSVELAGKGTGELFF. In nucleotides, the CDR3 is TGCAGCGTCGAACTAGCGGGAAAAGGCACCGGGGAGCTGTTTTTT.

This clone appeared a single time. This rearrangement joins TRBV9 to TRBJ2-5; perhaps TRBD2 as D (5 bases). V was trimmed by 5 bases and J by 4 bases, leaving 15 bases between them. The CDR3 is 14 residues long. Germline CDR1 is SGDLS and CDR2 is YYNGEE. CDR3 residues: CASSNRGQLETQYF. CDR3 sequence (DNA): TGTGCCAGCAGTAATAGAGGGCAGTTAGAGACCCAGTACTTC.

The chain employs TRBV11-3 and TRBJ2-7, with D possibly being TRBD1 or TRBD2 (5 bases each). CDR3 length: 14 residues. Trimming cost V 5 bases and J 4 bases, with 15 bases left between them. From germline, CDR1 is SGHNT and CDR2 YENEEA. Here the CDR3 reads CASSKTGAKYEQYF. CDR3 coding DNA: TGTGCCAGCAGCAAGACCGGGGCGAAATACGAGCAGTACTTC.

V usage is TRBV7-6 and J usage is TRBJ1-5; the D is unclear. Per germline, CDR1 SGHVS and CDR2 FNYEAQ. This CDR3 region has 13 residues. Deletions cut 3 bases from V and 5 bases from J, with 8 bases between. The CDR3 DNA reads as TGTGCCAGCAGCTTGGCGCTCGATCAGCCCCAGCATTTT. Translated: CASSLALDQPQHF.

The J gene is TRBJ2-3, the V gene TRBV6-5; 11 nucleotides match TRBD2. The CDR3 is 15 amino acids. The ends lost 6 bases at V and 5 bases at J; junction bases unmatched: 7. Germline loops: CDR1 MNHEY, CDR2 SVGAGI. The CDR3 nucleotides read TGTGCCAGCAGACTTAGCGGGGGGGCGGGAGATACGCAGTATTTT. Translation: CASRLSGGAGDTQYF.

The chain combines TRBV6-1 with TRBJ1-6; D not resolved. Per the germline V gene, CDR1 is MNHNS and CDR2 is SASEGT. Trimming removed 2 bases from V and 5 bases from J, with 7 bases in between. The CDR3 covers 14 residues. The CDR3 DNA follows: TGTGCCAGCAGTGAATACCAGAATAATTCACCCCTCCACTTT. This translates into CASSEYQNNSPLHF.

The genes are TRBV6-6 and TRBJ1-3, with a possible D match to TRBD1 (5 bases). Germline V gene lookup returns CDR1 MNHNY and CDR2 SVGAGI (reference sequence). The V end was cut by 5 bases, the J end by 2 bases, with 13 bases between. This CDR3 has 15 residues. Written as DNA, the CDR3 is TGTGCCAGCAGTCGATCAACAGGCCCTGGAAACACCATATATTTT. It encodes CASSRSTGPGNTIYF.

This chain links TRBV4-2 with TRBJ2-7; perhaps TRBD2 as D (5 bases). The V gene's germline CDR1 is LGHNA and CDR2 YNFKEQ. The V end lost 1 base, the J end lost 5 bases, and 9 bases lay between the germline ends. This CDR3 is 13 amino acids long. This CDR3 reads CASSQGMRDEQYF. The CDR3 DNA follows: TGTGCCAGCAGCCAAGGCATGAGGGACGAGCAGTACTTC.

The J gene is TRBJ1-6, the V gene TRBV6-5; 8 positions match TRBD1. Trimming cost V 10 bases and J 4 bases; bases outside gene matches: 6. The CDR3 covers 14 residues. Looked up from germline, CDR1 is MNHEY and CDR2 is SVGAGI. The CDR3 protein is CATSGQGYNSPLHF. The CDR3 DNA reads TGTGCCACTTCCGGACAGGGATATAATTCACCCCTCCACTTT.

The chain is built from TRBV5-8 and TRBJ1-2; D remains unclear. V was trimmed by 4 bases and J by 1 base, leaving 11 bases between them. Germline CDR1 SGHTS, CDR2 YDEGEE. CDR3 length: 14 amino acids. CDR3 residues: CASSPRDVNYGYTF. In nucleotides, the CDR3 is TGTGCCAGCAGCCCCCGGGATGTTAACTATGGCTACACCTTC.

The chain uses TRBV7-8 and TRBJ2-1; D possibly corresponds to TRBD2 (5 bases). V was shortened by 0 bases and J by 10 bases, with 16 bases between the two germline ends. This CDR3 comprises 15 residues. Germline values: CDR1 SGHVS, CDR2 FQNEAQ. CDR3 region: CASSLARIGRGEQFF. In DNA, the CDR3 is TGTGCCAGCAGCTTAGCGAGAATAGGAAGAGGGGAGCAGTTCTTC.

With respect to this clone: The same CDR3 can be traced to other DNA sequences in this sample. The rearrangement links TRBV6-5 to TRBJ1-2; no clear D gene. V lost 0 bases, J lost 7 bases, and 9 bases lay in between. This CDR3 is 13 amino acids long. In germline, CDR1 is MNHEY, CDR2 SVGAGI. The CDR3 DNA reads TGTGCCAGCAGTTACTCAGGGCAAATTGGCTACACCTTC. This sequence encodes CASSYSGQIGYTF.

The CDR3 region is CASSTQLAGAAEQYF. The DNA of the CDR3 is TGTGCCAGCAGCACCCAACTAGCGGGAGCCGCCGAGCAGTACTTC. The chain employs TRBV9 and TRBJ2-7; TRBD2 matches at 11 bases. Germline CDR1 reads SGDLS; CDR2 reads YYNGEE. V shed 4 bases and J 6 bases; nucleotides not matched to a gene: 9. The CDR3 has 15 residues.

The J gene is TRBJ1-2, the V gene TRBV30; TRBD1 is a possible D gene (5 bases). Trimming pared 5 bases from V and 6 bases from J, leaving 16 bases between. The CDR3 length is 13 residues. Per germline, CDR1 GTSNPN and CDR2 SVGIG (reference sequence). The CDR3 DNA follows: TGTGCCTGGGGGGCGGCAGGGAAAAATGGCTACACCTTC. Translating gives CAWGAAGKNGYTF. Variable domain in full (rest from reference TRBV30 and TRBJ1-2): SQTIHQWPATLVQPVGSPLSLECTVEGTSNPNLYWYRQAAGRGLQLLFYSVGIGQISSEVPQNLSASRPQDRQFILSSKKLLLSDSGFYLCAWGAAGKNGYTFGSGTRLTVV.

This chain uses TRBV28 with TRBJ1-2, with TRBD1 matching 7 bases. V lost 8 bases and J lost 8; bases outside the gene matches: 8. From germline, CDR1 is MDHEN and CDR2 SYDVKM. The CDR3 length is 12 residues. The CDR3 nucleotides read TGTGCCAGCTCCAACAGGGGAAAAGGCTACACCTTC. This sequence encodes CASSNRGKGYTF.

V is TRBV5-1 and J is TRBJ2-7; D uncertain. This CDR3 region has 13 residues. V gave up 3 bases and J gave up 9 bases, with 16 bases separating them. Per the germline V gene, CDR1 is SGHRS and CDR2 is YFSETQ. CDR3 residues: CASSYSTEHPQYF. CDR3 bases: TGCGCCAGCAGCTACTCCACGGAACACCCGCAGTACTTC.

The chain joins TRBV7-6 to TRBJ2-7; D could derive from TRBD1 or TRBD2 (5 bases each). Germline CDR1 and CDR2: SGHVS and FNYEAQ. The CDR3 covers 16 residues. The V end lost 5 bases, the J end lost 7 bases, and 24 bases lay between the germline ends. The CDR3 loop is CASSLGTMGSEGEQYF. CDR3 nucleotide sequence: TGTGCCAGCAGCCTGGGGACCATGGGAAGCGAGGGGGAGCAGTACTTC.

The rearrangement links TRBV3-1 (or the pseudogene TRBV3-2) to TRBJ1-5; D is unclear. CDR3 size: 13 residues. Trimming stripped 0 bases from V and 4 bases from J, with 4 bases between. Germline V lookup: CDR1 LGHDT, CDR2 YNNKEL (reference sequence). The CDR3: CASSQDLNQPQHF. For the CDR3, the DNA is TGTGCCAGCAGCCAAGATTTGAATCAGCCCCAGCATTTT.

This chain uses TRBV11-2 with TRBJ1-2; 7 bases line up with TRBD1. The CDR3 has 17 amino acids. From germline, CDR1 is SGHAT and CDR2 FQNNGV. Trimming took 1 base from V and 4 from J; bases not matched to a gene: 12. The CDR3 is CASSLVGQAVRGYGYTF. In nucleotides, the CDR3 is TGTGCCAGCAGCTTAGTAGGACAGGCGGTCCGGGGCTATGGCTACACCTTC.

This chain links TRBV9 with TRBJ2-1; no clear D. The germline gives CDR1 SGDLS, CDR2 YYNGEE. Between the trimmed V and J ends, which lost 4 bases and 7 bases, there was a span of 12 bases. The CDR3 spans 13 residues. For the CDR3, the DNA is TGTGCCAGCAGCCCCATATCCCCGAATGAGCAGTTCTTC. The encoded protein is CASSPISPNEQFF. Complete variable domain (other parts from reference TRBV9 and TRBJ2-1): DSGVTQTPKHLITATGQRVTLRCSPRSGDLSVYWYQQSLDQGLQFLIQYYNGEERAKGNILERFSAQQFPDLHSELNLSSLELGDSALYFCASSPISPNEQFFGPGTRLTVL.

This clone was counted only a few times. This chain joins TRBV6-1 and TRBJ2-3; D ambiguous. The CDR3 extends over 14 amino acids. Germline assignment: CDR1 MNHNS and CDR2 SASEGT. The ends were cut back, 1 base at V and 0 bases at J, with 5 bases in the middle. CDR3 DNA: TGTGCCAGCAGTGAAGGGCCTAGCACAGATACGCAGTATTTT. Encoded protein: CASSEGPSTDTQYF.

This clone occurred once. The rearrangement links TRBV7-2 to TRBJ2-7; TRBD1 aligns across 8 bases. Germline CDR1 SGHTA, CDR2 FQGNSA. This CDR3 has 15 residues. With 5 bases clipped from V and 3 bases from J, the junction kept 9 bases outside the gene matches. The CDR3 sequence is CASSEYPGTGYEQYF. In nucleotides, the CDR3 is TGTGCCAGCAGCGAATATCCGGGGACAGGCTACGAGCAGTACTTC.